The rows below give T cell receptor beta chains drawn from one sample of a study of T cells after yellow fever vaccination. TCRdb recomputed calls from the 5' RACE reads with MiXCR, one row per CDR3 protein. The table lists some 320,000 distinct CDR3 sequences, about 4% of them singletons. The specimen was PBMCs, collected 5 days after the yellow fever booster vaccination. These receptors were obtained from a young man who received the YFV17D yellow fever vaccine. CDR3s include the opening cysteine and the closing phenylalanine or tryptophan.

cdr3_aa: CAWSVFRGEYGYTF; v_call: TRBV30; j_call: TRBJ1-2
cdr3_aa: CASSSRQGTGEQYF; v_call: TRBV5-4; j_call: TRBJ2-7
cdr3_aa: CASSGGPGRSYTF; v_call: TRBV2; j_call: TRBJ1-2
cdr3_aa: CASSLTPRIEAFF; v_call: TRBV5-5; j_call: TRBJ1-1
cdr3_aa: CASSQDLQGTEAFF; v_call: TRBV4-1; j_call: TRBJ1-1
cdr3_aa: CASSPGGGSGTDTQYF; v_call: TRBV3-1; j_call: TRBJ2-3
cdr3_aa: CASRTGREKLFF; v_call: TRBV6-5; j_call: TRBJ1-4
cdr3_aa: CASSWAGGGYNSPLHF; v_call: TRBV5-1; j_call: TRBJ1-6
cdr3_aa: CASSPGVETQYF; v_call: TRBV5-1; j_call: TRBJ2-5
cdr3_aa: CSAKWQSIQYF; v_call: TRBV20-1; j_call: TRBJ2-4
cdr3_aa: CASSVGQSSSYNEQFF; v_call: TRBV11-3; j_call: TRBJ2-1
cdr3_aa: CASSLDPDRPNEQFF; v_call: TRBV5-1; j_call: TRBJ2-1
cdr3_aa: CASSHLTGFVNEQYF; v_call: TRBV4-1; j_call: TRBJ2-7
cdr3_aa: CASSQVTYGYTF; v_call: TRBV3-1; j_call: TRBJ1-2
cdr3_aa: CASTPQGAYNSPLHF; v_call: TRBV5-1; j_call: TRBJ1-6
cdr3_aa: CASSPQGQVNTEAFF; v_call: TRBV7-9; j_call: TRBJ1-1
cdr3_aa: CASNRDGGRGSPLHF; v_call: TRBV12-3/TRBV12-4; j_call: TRBJ1-6
cdr3_aa: CASSTRRGVTEAFF; v_call: TRBV6-5; j_call: TRBJ1-1
cdr3_aa: CAISAGAETQYF; v_call: TRBV10-3; j_call: TRBJ2-5
cdr3_aa: CASSKEGGDHTDTQYF; v_call: TRBV21-1; j_call: TRBJ2-3
cdr3_aa: CASSLRGTSGYDEQFF; v_call: TRBV5-1; j_call: TRBJ2-1
cdr3_aa: CSLGGAEQETQYF; v_call: TRBV29-1; j_call: TRBJ2-5
cdr3_aa: CSALRGSGANVLTF; v_call: TRBV20-1; j_call: TRBJ2-6
cdr3_aa: CASSEYDTQYF; v_call: TRBV25-1; j_call: TRBJ2-3
cdr3_aa: CASSALEGELFF; v_call: TRBV2; j_call: TRBJ2-2
cdr3_aa: CASSFPTELNYGYTF; v_call: TRBV7-9; j_call: TRBJ1-2
cdr3_aa: CASSQALSWTEETQYF; v_call: TRBV4-3; j_call: TRBJ2-5
cdr3_aa: CASSKRASGRTQYF; v_call: TRBV7-9; j_call: TRBJ2-3
cdr3_aa: CSARVGGGSYNEQFF; v_call: TRBV20-1; j_call: TRBJ2-1
cdr3_aa: CASILGPRETQYF; v_call: TRBV7-9; j_call: TRBJ2-5
cdr3_aa: CSAEQSSYNSPLHF; v_call: TRBV20-1; j_call: TRBJ1-6
cdr3_aa: CASSLSPSGGEWDNEQFF; v_call: TRBV7-3; j_call: TRBJ2-1
cdr3_aa: CASSLQRGTGTYEQYF; v_call: TRBV4-3; j_call: TRBJ2-7
cdr3_aa: CSGSSGVGTEAFF; v_call: TRBV29-1; j_call: TRBJ1-1
cdr3_aa: CASSLQGPGANVLTF; v_call: TRBV7-3; j_call: TRBJ2-6
cdr3_aa: CASSQEGPSGRETQYF; v_call: TRBV4-3; j_call: TRBJ2-5
cdr3_aa: CASSPPGTVEAFF; v_call: TRBV18; j_call: TRBJ1-1
cdr3_aa: CASSHLSAGEYEQYF; v_call: TRBV4-1; j_call: TRBJ2-7
cdr3_aa: CASSLLGRQYEQYF; v_call: TRBV27; j_call: TRBJ2-7
cdr3_aa: CATSDRTGGNTGELFF; v_call: TRBV24-1; j_call: TRBJ2-2
cdr3_aa: CASSLRPGIYEQYF; v_call: TRBV11-2; j_call: TRBJ2-7